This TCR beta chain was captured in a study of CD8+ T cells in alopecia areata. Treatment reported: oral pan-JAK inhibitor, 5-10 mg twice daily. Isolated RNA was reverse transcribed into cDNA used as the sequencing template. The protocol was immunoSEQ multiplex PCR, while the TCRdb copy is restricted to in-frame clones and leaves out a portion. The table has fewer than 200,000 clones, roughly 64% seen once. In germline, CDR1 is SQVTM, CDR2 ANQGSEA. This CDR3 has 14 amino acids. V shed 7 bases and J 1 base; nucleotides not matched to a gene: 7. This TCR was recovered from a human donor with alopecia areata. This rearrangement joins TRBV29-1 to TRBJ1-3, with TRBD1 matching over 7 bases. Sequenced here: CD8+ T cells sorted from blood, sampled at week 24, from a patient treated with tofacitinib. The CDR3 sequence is CSGRDSFSGNTIYF. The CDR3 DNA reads TGCAGCGGTAGGGACAGTTTTTCTGGAAACACCATATATTTT.